In this sample, the clone carrying this T cell receptor beta chain turned up a few times. With 6 bases removed from V and 10 bases from J, the gap between germline ends came to 16 bases. This CDR3 is 14 amino acids long. Germline loops: CDR1 MGHRA, CDR2 YSYEKL. The source of the sample is a study of siplizumab effects on memory and regulatory T cells. Method: immunoSEQ multiplex PCR; TCRdb's copy keeps in-frame clones and lacks some. The sample has around 45,000 clones, approximately 84% seen once. The receptor's source is a human donor in good health. Source material: naive CD8+ T cells sorted from blood. The genes are TRBV4-1 and TRBJ1-6, with TRBD1 as a possible D gene (6 bases). CDR3 coding DNA: TGCGCCAGCAGGGTACAGGGAGGGGGGTCACCCCTCCACTTT. Its protein product is CASRVQGGGSPLHF.